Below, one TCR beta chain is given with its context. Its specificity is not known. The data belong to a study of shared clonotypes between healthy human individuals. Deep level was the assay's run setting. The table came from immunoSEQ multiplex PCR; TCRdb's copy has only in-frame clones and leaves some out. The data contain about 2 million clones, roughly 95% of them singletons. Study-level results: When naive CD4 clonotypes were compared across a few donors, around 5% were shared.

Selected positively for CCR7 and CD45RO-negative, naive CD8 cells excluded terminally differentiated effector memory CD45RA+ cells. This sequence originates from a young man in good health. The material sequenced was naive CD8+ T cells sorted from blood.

As DNA, the CDR3 is TGTGCCAGCAGTGATGTGGCCAGCAGTTATCAGCCCCAGCATTTT. Translation: CASSDVASSYQPQHF. The V gene is TRBV2, the J gene TRBJ1-5; D gene ambiguous. The germline V and J ends were trimmed by 3 bases and 5 bases, with 14 bases remaining between them. The CDR3 contains 15 residues. Germline V lookup: CDR1 SNHLY, CDR2 FYNNEI.